The 6 T cell receptor beta chains below come from one sample, sequenced in a study of control samples from healthy donors and cancer patients. Repertoires were generated with immunoSEQ multiplex PCR, while TCRdb's copy carries only in-frame clones and drops some. The repertoire holds about 140,000 clones, with around nine tenths as singletons. The sequencing sample was made of blood. These receptors all come from a woman aged 25 to 39 in good health.

V gene TRBV9 combines with J gene TRBJ2-2; D uncertain. The CDR3 is made up of 11 amino acids. Germline assignment: CDR1 SGDLS and CDR2 YYNGEE. V lost 4 bases and J 8 bases, leaving 6 bases between the germline ends. Here the CDR3 reads CASSLTGELFF. The CDR3 coding sequence is TGTGCCAGCAGCCTAACAGGGGAGCTGTTTTTT.

V is TRBV2 and J is TRBJ1-5; TRBD1 might be the D (5 bases). V lost 6 bases to trimming and J lost 7 bases, with 13 bases between them. There are 13 residues in the CDR3. Looked up from germline, CDR1 is SNHLY and CDR2 is FYNNEI. This chain's CDR3 is CASSTRRDQPQHF. CDR3 DNA sequence: TGTGCCAGCAGCACCCGGAGGGACCAGCCCCAGCATTTT.

Only one count was recorded for this clone. The chain is built from TRBV11-2 and TRBJ1-2, with D possibly being TRBD1 (5 bases). V was shortened by 6 bases and J by 8 bases, with 22 bases between the two germline ends. There are 15 residues in the CDR3. Germline V gene sequence: CDR1 SGHAT, CDR2 FQNNGV. CDR3 sequence reads: CASSRIADTKRGYTF. The CDR3 region has the DNA TGTGCCAGCAGTCGTATCGCGGACACCAAGAGGGGCTACACCTTC.

The chain links TRBV30 to TRBJ2-7; 8 bases match TRBD2. The CDR3 consists of 14 residues. After removal of 2 bases from V and 6 bases from J, the junction contained 9 bases not matched to a gene. Germline V gives CDR1 GTSNPN, CDR2 SVGIG (reference sequence). Written as DNA, the CDR3 is TGTGCCTGGAGTTTGGCTAGCGGGCCTAGCGAGCAGTACTTC. Its protein product is CAWSLASGPSEQYF.

The chain combines TRBV3-1 (or the pseudogene TRBV3-2) with TRBJ2-3, with 7 bases that match TRBD1. CDR1 is LGHDT, CDR2 YNNKEL, per germline (reference sequence). V shed 2 bases and J 5 bases; nucleotides not matched to a gene: 4. CDR3 size: 14 residues. This CDR3 reads CASSQTGEGDTQYF. DNA for the CDR3: TGTGCCAGCAGCCAAACAGGGGAAGGAGATACGCAGTATTTT.

The rearrangement links TRBV3-1 (or the pseudogene TRBV3-2) to TRBJ2-3; TRBD1 matches at 8 bases. Trimming removed 5 bases from V and 2 bases from J; junction bases left unmatched: 6. Germline V lookup: CDR1 LGHDT, CDR2 YNNKEL (reference sequence). CDR3 length: 15 amino acids. The DNA for the CDR3 is TGTGCCAGCAGCTTGCGGGACAGGCTCACAGATACGCAGTATTTT. It translates to CASSLRDRLTDTQYF.